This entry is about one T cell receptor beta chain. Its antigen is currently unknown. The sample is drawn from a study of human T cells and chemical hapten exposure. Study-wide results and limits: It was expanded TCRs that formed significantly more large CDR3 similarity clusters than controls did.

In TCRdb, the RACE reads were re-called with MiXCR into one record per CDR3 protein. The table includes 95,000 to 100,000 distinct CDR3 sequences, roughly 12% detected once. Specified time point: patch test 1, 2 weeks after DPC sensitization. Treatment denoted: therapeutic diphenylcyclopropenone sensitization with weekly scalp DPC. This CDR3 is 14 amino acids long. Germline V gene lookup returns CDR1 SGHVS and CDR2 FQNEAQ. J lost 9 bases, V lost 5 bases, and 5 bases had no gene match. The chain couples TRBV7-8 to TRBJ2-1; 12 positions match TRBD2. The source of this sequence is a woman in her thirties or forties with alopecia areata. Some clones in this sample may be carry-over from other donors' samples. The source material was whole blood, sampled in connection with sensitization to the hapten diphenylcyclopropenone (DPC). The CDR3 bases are TGTGCCAGCAGCCAGACTAGCGGGAGCATTGAGCAGTTCTTC. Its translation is CASSQTSGSIEQFF.